This T cell receptor (beta chain) was obtained from a study of beta chain features in type 1 diabetes. CDR3 length: 12 residues. Between the trimmed V and J ends, which lost 4 bases and 5 bases, there was a span of 8 bases. CDR1 is SGHTA and CDR2 is FQGNSA in the germline V gene. General study points: Shorter TCRB CDR3s, moderately but significantly so, were found in Type 1 diabetes patients in all four CD4+ subsets.

This clone was picked up a small number of times. Its antigen is unknown. TCRB transcripts that were expressed got sequenced, as all of the isolated RNA had been reverse transcribed. The data were produced by immunoSEQ multiplex PCR, yet TCRdb's version contains in-frame clones alone and is incomplete. The table lists 300,000 to 350,000 clones, roughly 15% of them singletons. Specimen: central memory CD4+ T cells from blood. J is TRBJ2-5 and V is TRBV7-2; D ambiguous. This clonotype was obtained from a man under 40 in good health. The CDR3 DNA reads TGTGCCAGCAGCTATGCCGGGGAGACCCAGTACTTC. Encoded protein: CASSYAGETQYF.